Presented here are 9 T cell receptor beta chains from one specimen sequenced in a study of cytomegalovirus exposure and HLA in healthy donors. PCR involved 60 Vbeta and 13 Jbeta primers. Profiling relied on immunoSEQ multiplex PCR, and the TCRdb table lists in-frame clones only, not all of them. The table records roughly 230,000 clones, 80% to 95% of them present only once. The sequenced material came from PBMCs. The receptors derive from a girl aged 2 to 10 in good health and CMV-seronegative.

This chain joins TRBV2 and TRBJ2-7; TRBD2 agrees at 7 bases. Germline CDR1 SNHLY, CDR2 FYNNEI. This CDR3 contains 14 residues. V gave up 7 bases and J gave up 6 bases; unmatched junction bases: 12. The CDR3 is CASTQPTREVEQYF. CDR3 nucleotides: TGTGCCAGCACCCAACCCACCCGGGAGGTCGAGCAGTACTTC. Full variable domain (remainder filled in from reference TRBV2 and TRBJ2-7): EPEVTQTPSHQVTQMGQEVILRCVPISNHLYFYWYRQILGQKVEFLVSFYNNEISEKSEIFDDQFSVERPDGSNFTLKIRSTKLEDSAMYFCASTQPTREVEQYFGPGTRLTVT.

In nucleotides, the CDR3 is TGTGCCATCAGGAAACTAGCGGGGGCCCAGAATGAGCAGTTCTTC. Translation gives CAIRKLAGAQNEQFF. This sequence joins TRBV10-3 and TRBJ2-1, with 11 bases lining up with TRBD2. With 6 bases clipped from V and 7 bases from J, the junction kept 8 bases outside the gene matches. The CDR3 is 15 residues long. Germline V lookup: CDR1 ENHRY, CDR2 SYGVKD.

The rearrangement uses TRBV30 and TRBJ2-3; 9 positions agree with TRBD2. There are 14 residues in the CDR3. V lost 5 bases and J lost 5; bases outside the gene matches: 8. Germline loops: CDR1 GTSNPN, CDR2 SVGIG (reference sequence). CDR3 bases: TGTGCCTGGGCACCGGGACTAGCAATAGATACGCAGTATTTT. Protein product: CAWAPGLAIDTQYF.

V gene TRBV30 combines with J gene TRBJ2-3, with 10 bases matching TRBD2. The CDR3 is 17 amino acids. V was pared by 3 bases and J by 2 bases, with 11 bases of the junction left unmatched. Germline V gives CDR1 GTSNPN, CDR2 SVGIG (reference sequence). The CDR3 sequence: CAWRAFELAGYTDTQYF. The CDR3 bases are TGTGCCTGGAGAGCCTTCGAACTAGCGGGGTACACAGATACGCAGTATTTT. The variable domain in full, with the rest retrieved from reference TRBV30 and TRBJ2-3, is SQTIHQWPATLVQPVGSPLSLECTVEGTSNPNLYWYRQAAGRGLQLLFYSVGIGQISSEVPQNLSASRPQDRQFILSSKKLLLSDSGFYLCAWRAFELAGYTDTQYFGPGTRLTVL.

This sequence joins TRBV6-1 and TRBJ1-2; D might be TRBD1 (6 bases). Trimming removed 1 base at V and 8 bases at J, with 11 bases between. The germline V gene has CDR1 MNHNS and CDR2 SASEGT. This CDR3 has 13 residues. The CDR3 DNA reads TGTGCCAGCAGTGAAGACAGGGTTAGGGGCTACACCTTC. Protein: CASSEDRVRGYTF.

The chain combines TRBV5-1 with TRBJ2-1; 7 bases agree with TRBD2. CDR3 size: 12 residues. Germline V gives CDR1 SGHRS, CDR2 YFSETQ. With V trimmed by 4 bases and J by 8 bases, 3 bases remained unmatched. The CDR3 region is CASSHAGDEQFF. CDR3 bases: TGCGCCAGCAGCCACGCGGGAGATGAGCAGTTCTTC.

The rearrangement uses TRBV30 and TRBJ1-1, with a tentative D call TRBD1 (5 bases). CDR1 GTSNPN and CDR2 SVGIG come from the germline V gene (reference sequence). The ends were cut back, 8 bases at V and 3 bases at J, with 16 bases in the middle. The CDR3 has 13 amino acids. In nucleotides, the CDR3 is TGTGCCGCCGGATGGGGGGTATACACTGAAGCTTTCTTT. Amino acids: CAAGWGVYTEAFF.

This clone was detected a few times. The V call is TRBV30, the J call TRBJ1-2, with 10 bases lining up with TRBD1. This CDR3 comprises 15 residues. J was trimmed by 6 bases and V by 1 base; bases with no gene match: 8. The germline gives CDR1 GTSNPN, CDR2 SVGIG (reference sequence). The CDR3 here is CAWSAQGQGNDGYTF. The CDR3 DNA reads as TGTGCCTGGAGTGCCCAGGGACAGGGGAATGATGGCTACACCTTC. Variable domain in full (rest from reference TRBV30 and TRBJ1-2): SQTIHQWPATLVQPVGSPLSLECTVEGTSNPNLYWYRQAAGRGLQLLFYSVGIGQISSEVPQNLSASRPQDRQFILSSKKLLLSDSGFYLCAWSAQGQGNDGYTFGSGTRLTVV.

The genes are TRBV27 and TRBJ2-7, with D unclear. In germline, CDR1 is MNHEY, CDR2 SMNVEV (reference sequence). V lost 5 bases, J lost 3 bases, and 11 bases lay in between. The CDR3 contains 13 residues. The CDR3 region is CASSSTKYYEQYF. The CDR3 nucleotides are TGTGCCAGCAGTAGCACTAAATACTACGAGCAGTACTTC.